This TCR beta chain was observed in a study of blood T cell repertoires in COVID-19. There are 14 residues in the CDR3. Germline values: CDR1 KGHSH, CDR2 LQKENI. V dropped 3 bases and J dropped 8; count of bases not matched to a gene: 4. This table comes from immunoSEQ multiplex PCR, and its TCRdb copy is limited to in-frame clones, with some not included. Of tens of thousands of clones listed, approximately 89% are singletons. The sequenced material came from peripheral blood. This TCR was sampled from a man older than 75 with acute or convalescent COVID-19. The chain recombines TRBV18 with TRBJ1-6, with TRBD1 matching over 7 bases. The DNA of the CDR3 is TGTGCCAGCTCACCCGGGACAGAAGATTCACCCCTCCACTTT. It is translated as CASSPGTEDSPLHF.